This paragraph reports one TCR beta chain. The antigen remains undetermined. These data belong to a study of T-cell reconstitution after alpha-beta-depleted transplantation in children. Notes on the study in general: One year post-transplant, T-cell counts and diversity were largely derived from T cells produced anew. High day-60 TCRbeta diversity in some patients came from surviving recipient T cells and thymic progenitors. Several hundred expanded graft clones reportedly were the source of alpha-beta T cells about two months after transplant.

The germline V gene encodes CDR1 SEHNR and CDR2 FQNEAQ (reference sequence). The length of the CDR3 is 12 residues. V lost 2 bases, J lost 2 bases, and 4 bases lay in between. The library targeted TCRbeta and was prepared with unique molecular identifiers. TCRdb used MiXCR to reprocess the PCR reads, holding one entry per CDR3 protein. The repertoire holds around 80,000 distinct CDR3 sequences, with over 15% as singletons. This sample comprised PBMCs, mostly from graft donor cells, obtained 360 days after TCRalphabeta/CD19-depleted stem cell transplant. The receptor was isolated from a male patient under 10 years old who had a stem cell transplant for acute lymphoblastic leukemia, so the T cells may come from the graft donor. The chain is built from TRBV7-9 and TRBJ2-7; no clear D. CDR3 sequence: CASSLLTYEQYF. CDR3 sequence (DNA): TGTGCCAGCAGCTTACTTACCTACGAGCAGTACTTC.